These T cell receptor beta chains were read from a single sample in a study of identical twins. TCRdb recomputed calls from the 5' RACE reads with MiXCR, one row per CDR3 protein. The sample carries 250,000 or so distinct CDR3 sequences, about 9% recorded once. The data were also submitted as part of a second study, on yellow fever vaccine responses in identical twins.

Input material: CD8+ T cells sorted from blood. All receptors derive from a woman under 30 in good health. Each CDR3 is given with its conserved first and last residue. A D gene is named only where the DNA matches it firmly. Part of the rows lack a size; the others show once, few, many or a class for expanded clones.

d_call: .; j_call: TRBJ2-2; v_call: TRBV6-1; clone_size: .; cdr3_nt: TGTGCCAGCAGCCTAATAGGGATTCCCGGTCCGACGAACACCGGGGAGCTGTTTTTT; cdr3_aa: CASSLIGIPGPTNTGELFF
d_call: .; j_call: TRBJ1-4; v_call: TRBV27; clone_size: many; cdr3_nt: TGTGCCAGCAGTCCCACAGGGTGGGGTGAAAAACTGTTTTTT; cdr3_aa: CASSPTGWGEKLFF
d_call: TRBD2; j_call: TRBJ2-7; v_call: TRBV20-1; clone_size: .; cdr3_nt: TGCAGTGCTGCCGCGGGGGGTCCCTACGAGCAGTACTTC; cdr3_aa: CSAAAGGPYEQYF
d_call: TRBD2; j_call: TRBJ2-5; v_call: TRBV27; clone_size: .; cdr3_nt: TGTGCCAGCAGCTTATTACCGGGACTAGCGATCCAAGAGACCCAGTACTTC; cdr3_aa: CASSLLPGLAIQETQYF
d_call: .; j_call: TRBJ2-7; v_call: TRBV7-9; clone_size: many; cdr3_nt: TGTGCCAGCAGCAACCGCGACAGTACCTACGAGCAGTACTTC; cdr3_aa: CASSNRDSTYEQYF
d_call: TRBD2; j_call: TRBJ2-7; v_call: TRBV5-1; clone_size: few; cdr3_nt: TGCGCCAGCAGGCCTAGCGGGGGCTACGAGCAGTACTTC; cdr3_aa: CASRPSGGYEQYF
d_call: .; j_call: TRBJ1-1; v_call: TRBV5-1; clone_size: few; cdr3_nt: TGCGCCAGCAGCTTGTACGACAGAAACACTGAAGCTTTCTTT; cdr3_aa: CASSLYDRNTEAFF
d_call: .; j_call: TRBJ1-1; v_call: TRBV6-4; clone_size: few; cdr3_nt: TGTGCCAGCAGTGACTCGAGGGACCCTCCGCGGGCTTTCTTT; cdr3_aa: CASSDSRDPPRAFF
d_call: .; j_call: TRBJ2-1; v_call: TRBV2; clone_size: .; cdr3_nt: TGTGCCAGCAGAAGGTTCAATGAGCAGTTCTTC; cdr3_aa: CASRRFNEQFF
d_call: TRBD1; j_call: TRBJ1-5; v_call: TRBV12-3/TRBV12-4; clone_size: few; cdr3_nt: TGTGCCAGCAGTCCCGGGACAGACCCTCAGCCCCAGCATTTT; cdr3_aa: CASSPGTDPQPQHF
d_call: .; j_call: TRBJ2-1; v_call: TRBV7-9; clone_size: .; cdr3_nt: TGTGCCAGCAGCCCCCCCCGTGGGCCCTACAATGAGCAGTTCTTC; cdr3_aa: CASSPPRGPYNEQFF
d_call: TRBD2; j_call: TRBJ2-7; v_call: TRBV20-1; clone_size: few; cdr3_nt: TGCAGTGCTAGAGATACCCCCCCTTGGACTAGCGGATTTTACGAGCAGTACTTC; cdr3_aa: CSARDTPPWTSGFYEQYF